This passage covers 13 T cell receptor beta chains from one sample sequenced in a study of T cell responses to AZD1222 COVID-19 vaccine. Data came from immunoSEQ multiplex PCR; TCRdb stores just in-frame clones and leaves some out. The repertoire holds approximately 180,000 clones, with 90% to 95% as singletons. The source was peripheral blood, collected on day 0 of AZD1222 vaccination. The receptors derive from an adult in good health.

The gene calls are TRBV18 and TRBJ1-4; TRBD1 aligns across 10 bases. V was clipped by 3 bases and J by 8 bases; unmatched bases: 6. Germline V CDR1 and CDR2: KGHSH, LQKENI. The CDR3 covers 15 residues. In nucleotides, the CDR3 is TGTGCCAGCTCACCGACGACAGGGGGCCGGGAAAAACTGTTTTTT. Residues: CASSPTTGGREKLFF.

Here the CDR3 reads CASSHPSSLDPWITEAFF. For the CDR3, the DNA is TGTGCCAGCAGCCACCCTTCCTCTTTAGACCCTTGGATCACTGAAGCTTTCTTT. V gene TRBV14 combines with J gene TRBJ1-1; D uncertain. CDR3 length equals 18 residues. Trimming took 3 bases from V and 4 from J, leaving 24 bases between them. Looked up from germline, CDR1 is SGHDN and CDR2 is FVKESK.

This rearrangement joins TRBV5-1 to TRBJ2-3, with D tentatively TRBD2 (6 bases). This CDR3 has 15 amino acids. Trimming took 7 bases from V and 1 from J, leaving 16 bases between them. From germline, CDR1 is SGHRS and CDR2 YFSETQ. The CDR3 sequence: CASSIPREGTDTQYF. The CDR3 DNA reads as TGCGCCAGCTCCATCCCGAGGGAGGGCACAGATACGCAGTATTTT.

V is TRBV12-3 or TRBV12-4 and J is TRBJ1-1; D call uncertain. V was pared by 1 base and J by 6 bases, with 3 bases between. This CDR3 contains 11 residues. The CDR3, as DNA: TGTGCCAGCAGTTTAGGAGCTGAAGCTTTCTTT. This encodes CASSLGAEAFF.

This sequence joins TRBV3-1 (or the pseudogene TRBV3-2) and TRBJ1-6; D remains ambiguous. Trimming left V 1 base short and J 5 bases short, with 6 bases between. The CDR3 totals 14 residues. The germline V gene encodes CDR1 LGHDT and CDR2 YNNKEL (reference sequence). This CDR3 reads CASSQVQDNSPLHF. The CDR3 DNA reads TGTGCCAGCAGCCAAGTGCAGGATAATTCACCCCTCCACTTT.

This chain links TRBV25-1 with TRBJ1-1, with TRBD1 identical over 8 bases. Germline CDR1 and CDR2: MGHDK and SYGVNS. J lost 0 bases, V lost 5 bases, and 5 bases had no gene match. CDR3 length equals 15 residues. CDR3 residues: CASSQTGVLNTEAFF. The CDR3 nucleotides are TGTGCCAGCAGTCAGACAGGGGTCTTGAACACTGAAGCTTTCTTT. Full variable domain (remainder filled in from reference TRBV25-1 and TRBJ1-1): EADIYQTPRYLVIGTGKKITLECSQTMGHDKMYWYQQDPGMELHLIHYSYGVNSTEKGDLSSESTVSRIRTEHFPLTLESARPSHTSQYLCASSQTGVLNTEAFFGQGTRLTVV.

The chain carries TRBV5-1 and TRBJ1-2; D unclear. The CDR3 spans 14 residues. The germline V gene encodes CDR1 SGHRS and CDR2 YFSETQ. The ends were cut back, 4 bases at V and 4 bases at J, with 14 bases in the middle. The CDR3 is CASSPGSPGYGYTF. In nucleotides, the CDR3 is TGCGCCAGCAGCCCGGGTTCGCCAGGCTATGGCTACACCTTC.

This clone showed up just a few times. The CDR3, as DNA: TGCGCCAGCAGTGGACTAGCGAACACAGATACGCAGTATTTT. It yields the protein CASSGLANTDTQYF. The chain couples TRBV10-1 to TRBJ2-3; 8 nucleotides line up with TRBD2. This CDR3 region has 14 residues. CDR1 is WNHNN, CDR2 SYGVQD, per germline (reference sequence). The trim removed 4 bases at V and 2 bases at J, leaving 2 bases unmatched.

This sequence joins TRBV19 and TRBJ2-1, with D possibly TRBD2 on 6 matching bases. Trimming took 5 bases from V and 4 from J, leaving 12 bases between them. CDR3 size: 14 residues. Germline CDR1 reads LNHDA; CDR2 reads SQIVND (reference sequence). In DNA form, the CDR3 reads TGTGCCAGTAGTCCCGGACTACCTTACAATGAGCAGTTCTTC. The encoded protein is CASSPGLPYNEQFF. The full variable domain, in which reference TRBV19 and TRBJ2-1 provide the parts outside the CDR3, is DGGITQSPKYLFRKEGQNVTLSCEQNLNHDAMYWYRQDPGQGLRLIYYSQIVNDFQKGDIAEGYSVSREKKESFPLTVTSAQKNPTAFYLCASSPGLPYNEQFFGPGTRLTVL.

CDR3: CSVLGNTEAFF. The CDR3 bases are TGCAGCGTACTCGGGAACACTGAAGCTTTCTTT. The chain recombines TRBV29-1 with TRBJ1-1; D not certain. CDR1 and CDR2 from the germline V gene are SQVTM and ANQGSEA. The CDR3 is 11 residues long. The germline V and J ends were trimmed by 6 bases and 1 base, with 6 bases remaining between them. Combining the CDR3 with reference TRBV29-1 and TRBJ1-1 gives the whole variable domain SAVISQKPSRDICQRGTSLTIQCQVDSQVTMMFWYRQQPGQSLTLIATANQGSEATYESGFVIDKFPISRPNLTFSTLTVSNMSPEDSSIYLCSVLGNTEAFFGQGTRLTVV.

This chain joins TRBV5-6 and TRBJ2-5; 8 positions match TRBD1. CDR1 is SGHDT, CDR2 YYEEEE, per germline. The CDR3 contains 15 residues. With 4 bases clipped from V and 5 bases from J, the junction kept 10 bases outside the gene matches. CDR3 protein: CASSLPSTGVETQYF. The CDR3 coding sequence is TGTGCCAGCAGCCTGCCTTCGACAGGGGTTGAGACCCAGTACTTC.

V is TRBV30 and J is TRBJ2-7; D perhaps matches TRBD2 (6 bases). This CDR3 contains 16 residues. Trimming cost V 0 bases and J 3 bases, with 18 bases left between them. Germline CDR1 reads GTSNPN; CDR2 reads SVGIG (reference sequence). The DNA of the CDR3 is TGTGCCTGGAGTGTAAGGAGTTCGGGGGTCTACTACGAGCAGTACTTC. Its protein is CAWSVRSSGVYYEQYF.

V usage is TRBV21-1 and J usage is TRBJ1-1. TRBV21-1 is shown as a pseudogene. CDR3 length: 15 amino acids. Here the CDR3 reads CASSKYEGLNTEAFF. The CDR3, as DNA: TGTGCCAGCAGCAAATATGAGGGGTTGAACACTGAAGCTTTCTTT.